The entry below describes one T cell receptor (beta chain). This specimen belongs to a study of response to subunit inactivated influenza vaccine. J was trimmed by 1 base and V by 2 bases; bases with no gene match: 7. The CDR3 sequence is 18 residues long. TCRdb reprocessed the RT-PCR reads via MiXCR and lists one record per CDR3 protein. The sample contains about 620,000 distinct CDR3 sequences, around 11% of which appear only once. The sample was also reused in another study, on T cells expressing NK-cell markers. As reported in that work: TCR beta cDNA was made by 5'RACE template switching with UMIs. One of the eight sequenced donors was seronegative, whereas the other seven were HCMV-seropositive.

This TCR was sampled from a man in his fifties or sixties who received an inactivated influenza vaccine. The sequencing used PBMCs from blood, collected on the day of vaccination. V usage is TRBV12-3 or TRBV12-4 and J usage is TRBJ2-6; TRBD1 aligns across 8 bases. CDR3 coding DNA: TGTGCCAGCAGTTTAAGGTCAGGGGGCCGGTCTGGGGCCAACGTCCTGACTTTC. Its protein is CASSLRSGGRSGANVLTF.